Below are 12 T cell receptor beta chains sequenced from a single sample in a study of cytomegalovirus exposure and HLA in healthy donors. The primer mix had 60 Vbeta and 13 Jbeta primers. The repertoire was sequenced with immunoSEQ multiplex PCR; TCRdb's copy has only in-frame clones and lacks some. The data contain 100,000 or so clones, 60% to 80% of them singletons. The specimen sequenced was PBMCs. The receptors here all came from a human donor in good health.

The rearrangement links TRBV27 to TRBJ2-5; TRBD1 matches 7 bases. The J call may be faulty, since TRBJ2-7 better matches the DNA end. Germline-derived CDR1 and CDR2 are MNHEY and SMNVEV (reference sequence). The CDR3 runs to 14 residues. The CDR3 protein is CASSLLQGSHEQYF. The CDR3 nucleotides are TGTGCCAGCAGTTTATTACAGGGGTCCCACGAGCAGTACTTC.

The chain recombines TRBV4-2 with TRBJ1-5; 8 bases agree with TRBD1. Germline assignment: CDR1 LGHNA and CDR2 YNFKEQ. This CDR3 contains 16 residues. V gave up 1 base and J gave up 4 bases; unmatched junction bases: 6. CDR3 sequence: CASSQAAGGGNQPQHF. The CDR3 DNA is TGTGCCAGCAGCCAAGCGGCAGGGGGCGGGAATCAGCCCCAGCATTTT.

CDR3 nucleotides: TGTGCCAGCAGCTTTGAGGACAGGGGGACTCAGCCCCAGCATTTT. Its translation is CASSFEDRGTQPQHF. The rearrangement links TRBV5-8 to TRBJ1-5, with 10 nucleotides matching TRBD1. This CDR3 is 15 amino acids long. The V gene's germline CDR1 is SGHTS and CDR2 YDEGEE. The trim removed 2 bases at V and 6 bases at J, leaving 5 bases unmatched.

This chain joins TRBV6-1 and TRBJ1-5, with 9 bases matching TRBD1. V was clipped by 7 bases and J by 2 bases; unmatched bases: 6. The CDR3 has 15 residues. Germline values: CDR1 MNHNS, CDR2 SASEGT. In nucleotides, the CDR3 is TGTGCCAGCAAAGAACAGGGGGCCGGCAATCAGCCCCAGCATTTT. Its protein is CASKEQGAGNQPQHF.

This chain uses TRBV7-9 with TRBJ1-4; D is possibly TRBD1 (5 bases). The CDR3 extends over 18 amino acids. Between the trimmed V and J ends, which lost 1 base and 4 bases, there was a span of 19 bases. The germline CDR1 and CDR2 sequences are SEHNR and FQNEAQ (reference sequence). CDR3 in amino acids: CASSLGGGRGFLNEKLFF. As DNA, the CDR3 is TGTGCCAGCAGCTTAGGGGGCGGGAGAGGATTCCTTAATGAAAAACTGTTTTTT. Based on the CDR3 plus reference TRBV7-9 and TRBJ1-4, the full variable domain is DTGVSQNPRHKITKRGQNVTFRCDPISEHNRLYWYRQTLGQGPEFLTYFQNEAQLEKSRLLSDRFSAERPKGSFSTLEIQRTEQGDSAMYLCASSLGGGRGFLNEKLFFGSGTQLSVL.

The chain recombines TRBV7-2 with TRBJ2-1; D perhaps matches TRBD2 (6 bases). Germline values: CDR1 SGHTA, CDR2 FQGNSA. The length of the CDR3 is 16 residues. With 5 bases removed from V and 5 bases from J, the gap between germline ends came to 19 bases. This CDR3 reads CASSPSAPRGNNEQFF. The CDR3 bases are TGTGCCAGCAGCCCGTCGGCCCCTCGGGGGAACAATGAGCAGTTCTTC.

The chain recombines TRBV28 with TRBJ1-2, with D possibly TRBD1 on 5 matching bases. The CDR3 sequence is 11 residues long. Trimming took off 5 bases at V and 9 bases at J, with 10 bases between the two ends. Germline V lookup: CDR1 MDHEN, CDR2 SYDVKM. The CDR3, as DNA: TGTGCCAGCAGTCAGGGTTTGAGCTACACCTTC. It encodes CASSQGLSYTF.

The chain links TRBV29-1 to TRBJ1-5; D is undetermined. Germline assignment: CDR1 SQVTM and CDR2 ANQGSEA. This CDR3 has 13 amino acids. Deletions cut 4 bases from V and 3 bases from J, with 10 bases between. The CDR3 bases are TGCAGCGTTGCCGCCACAGACAATCAGCCCCAGCATTTT. Translation gives CSVAATDNQPQHF.

This clone has only one observation. The chain uses TRBV7-7 and TRBJ2-1; perhaps TRBD1 as D (6 bases). The CDR3 length is 13 residues. CDR1 SSHAT and CDR2 FNYEAQ come from the germline V gene (reference sequence). Trimming took off 5 bases at V and 9 bases at J, with 14 bases between the two ends. CDR3 sequence reads: CASSEGGGSEQFF. In DNA, the CDR3 is TGTGCCAGCAGCGAAGGGGGTGGGAGTGAGCAGTTCTTC.

V gene TRBV9 combines with J gene TRBJ2-1, with D possibly being TRBD2 (5 bases). Trimming took off 0 bases at V and 7 bases at J, with 11 bases between the two ends. The CDR3 extends over 14 amino acids. CDR1 is SGDLS, CDR2 YYNGEE, per germline. The CDR3 DNA reads TGTGCCAGCAGCGTAGGCGACTACGATAATGAGCAGTTCTTC. This sequence encodes CASSVGDYDNEQFF.

This clone has more than one count but fewer than ten. The V and J genes are TRBV5-4 and TRBJ2-7; TRBD1 is a possible D gene (5 bases). The V gene's germline CDR1 is SGHNT and CDR2 YYREEE (reference sequence). This CDR3 has 14 residues. The V end was cut by 4 bases, the J end by 2 bases, with 13 bases between. The CDR3 region has the DNA TGTGCCAGCAGCCTTGGACCGGACACCTACGAGCAGTACTTC. Protein sequence: CASSLGPDTYEQYF.

The chain combines TRBV23-1 with TRBJ1-5; 8 bases match TRBD1. TRBV23-1 is annotated as an ORF whose role is uncertain. The CDR3 is 15 amino acids. V was pared by 2 bases and J by 2 bases, with 2 bases of the junction left unmatched. Here the CDR3 reads CASSQGRGRNQPQHF. As DNA, the CDR3 is TGCGCCAGCAGTCAAGGCAGGGGGCGCAATCAGCCCCAGCATTTT.